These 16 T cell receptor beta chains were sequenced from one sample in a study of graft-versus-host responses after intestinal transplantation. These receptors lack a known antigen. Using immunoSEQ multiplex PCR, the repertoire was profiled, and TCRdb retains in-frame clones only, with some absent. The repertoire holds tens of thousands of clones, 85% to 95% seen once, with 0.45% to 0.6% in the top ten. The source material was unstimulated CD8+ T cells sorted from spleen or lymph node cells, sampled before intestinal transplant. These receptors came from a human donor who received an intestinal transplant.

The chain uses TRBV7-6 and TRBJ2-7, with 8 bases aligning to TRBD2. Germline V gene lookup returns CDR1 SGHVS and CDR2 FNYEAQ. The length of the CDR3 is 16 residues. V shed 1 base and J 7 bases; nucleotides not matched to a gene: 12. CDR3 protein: CASSLGIAGRSGEQYF. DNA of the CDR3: TGTGCCAGCAGCTTAGGAATAGCGGGAAGATCGGGGGAGCAGTACTTC.

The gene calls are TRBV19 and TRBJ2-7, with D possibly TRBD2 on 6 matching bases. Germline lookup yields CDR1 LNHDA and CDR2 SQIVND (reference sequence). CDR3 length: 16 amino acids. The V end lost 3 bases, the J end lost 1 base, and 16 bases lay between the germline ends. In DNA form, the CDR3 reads TGTGCCAGTAGTATGATATCCGGGAGCCCATCCTACGAGCAGTACTTC. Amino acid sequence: CASSMISGSPSYEQYF.

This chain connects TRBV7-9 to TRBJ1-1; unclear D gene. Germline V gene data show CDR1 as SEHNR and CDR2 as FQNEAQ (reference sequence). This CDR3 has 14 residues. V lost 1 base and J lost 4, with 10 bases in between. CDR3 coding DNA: TGTGCCAGCAGCTTAGTTGGTCCAGGCACTGAAGCTTTCTTT. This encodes CASSLVGPGTEAFF.

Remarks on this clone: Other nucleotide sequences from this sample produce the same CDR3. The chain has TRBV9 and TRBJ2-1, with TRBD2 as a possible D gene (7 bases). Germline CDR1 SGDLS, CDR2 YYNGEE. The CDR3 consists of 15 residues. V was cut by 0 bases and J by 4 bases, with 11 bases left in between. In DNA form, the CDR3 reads TGTGCCAGCAGCGTAGGAGGGGGGGCTTACAATGAGCAGTTCTTC. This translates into CASSVGGGAYNEQFF. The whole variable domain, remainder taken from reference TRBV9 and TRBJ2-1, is DSGVTQTPKHLITATGQRVTLRCSPRSGDLSVYWYQQSLDQGLQFLIQYYNGEERAKGNILERFSAQQFPDLHSELNLSSLELGDSALYFCASSVGGGAYNEQFFGPGTRLTVL.

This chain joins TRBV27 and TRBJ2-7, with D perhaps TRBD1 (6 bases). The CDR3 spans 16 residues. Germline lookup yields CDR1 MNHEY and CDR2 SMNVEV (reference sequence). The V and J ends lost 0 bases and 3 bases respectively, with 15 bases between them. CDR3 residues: CASSLSWAGAIYEQYF. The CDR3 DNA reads TGTGCCAGCAGTTTATCGTGGGCAGGGGCGATCTACGAGCAGTACTTC.

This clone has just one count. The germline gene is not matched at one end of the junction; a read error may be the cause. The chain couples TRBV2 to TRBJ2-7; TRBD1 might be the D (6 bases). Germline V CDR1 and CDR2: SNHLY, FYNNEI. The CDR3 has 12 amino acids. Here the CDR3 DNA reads TGTGCCAGTAGTGGGACAAACTACGAGCAGTACTTC. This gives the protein CASSGTNYEQYF.

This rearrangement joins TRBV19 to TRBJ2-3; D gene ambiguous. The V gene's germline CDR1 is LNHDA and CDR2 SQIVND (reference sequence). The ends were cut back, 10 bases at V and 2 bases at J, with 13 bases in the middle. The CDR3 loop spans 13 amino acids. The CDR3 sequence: CATLDLNTDTQYF. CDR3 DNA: TGTGCCACCCTAGACCTCAACACAGATACGCAGTATTTT.

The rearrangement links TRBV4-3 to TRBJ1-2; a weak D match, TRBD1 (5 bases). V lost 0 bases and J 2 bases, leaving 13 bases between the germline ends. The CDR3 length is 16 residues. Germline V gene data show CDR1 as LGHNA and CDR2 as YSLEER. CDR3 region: CASSQDIRGGNYGYTF. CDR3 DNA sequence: TGCGCCAGCAGCCAAGATATTAGGGGTGGGAACTATGGCTACACCTTC.

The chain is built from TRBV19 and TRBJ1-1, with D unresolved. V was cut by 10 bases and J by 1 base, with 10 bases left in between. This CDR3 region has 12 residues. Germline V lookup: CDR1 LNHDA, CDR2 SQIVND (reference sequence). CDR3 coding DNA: TGTGCCATTCACTCAGGGAACACTGAAGCTTTCTTT. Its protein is CAIHSGNTEAFF.

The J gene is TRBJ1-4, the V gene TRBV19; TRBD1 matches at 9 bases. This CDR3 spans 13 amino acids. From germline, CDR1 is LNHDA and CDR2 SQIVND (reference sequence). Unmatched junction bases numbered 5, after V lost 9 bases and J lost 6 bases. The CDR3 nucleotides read TGTGCCAGCTTGGGGACAGGGTATGAAAAACTGTTTTTT. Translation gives CASLGTGYEKLFF.

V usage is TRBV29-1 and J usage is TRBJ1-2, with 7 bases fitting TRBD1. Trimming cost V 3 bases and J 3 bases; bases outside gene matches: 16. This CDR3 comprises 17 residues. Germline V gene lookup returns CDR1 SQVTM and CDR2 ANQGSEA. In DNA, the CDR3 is TGCAGCGTTGACCCCCACCGAAACACAGGGGAGGACTATGGCTACACCTTC. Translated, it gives CSVDPHRNTGEDYGYTF.

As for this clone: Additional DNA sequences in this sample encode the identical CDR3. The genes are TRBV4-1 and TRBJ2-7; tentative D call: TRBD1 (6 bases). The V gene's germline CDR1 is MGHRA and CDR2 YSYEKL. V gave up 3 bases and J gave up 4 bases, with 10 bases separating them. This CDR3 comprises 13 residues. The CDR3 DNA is TGCGCCAGCAGCCACGAAGGGGGATACGAGCAGTACTTC. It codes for CASSHEGGYEQYF.

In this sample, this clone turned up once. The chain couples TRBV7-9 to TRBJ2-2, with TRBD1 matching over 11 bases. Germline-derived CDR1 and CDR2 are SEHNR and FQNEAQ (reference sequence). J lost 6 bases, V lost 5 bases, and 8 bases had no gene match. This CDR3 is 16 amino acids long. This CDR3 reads CASSPPGQGGAGELFF. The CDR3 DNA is TGTGCCAGCAGCCCTCCGGGACAGGGGGGTGCCGGGGAGCTGTTTTTT.

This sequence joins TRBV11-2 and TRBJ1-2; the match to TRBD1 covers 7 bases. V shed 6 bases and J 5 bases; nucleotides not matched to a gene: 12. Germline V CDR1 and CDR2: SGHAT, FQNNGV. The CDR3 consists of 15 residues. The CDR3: CASREPGAGGYGYTF. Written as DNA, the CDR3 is TGTGCCAGCAGGGAACCGGGTGCAGGGGGGTATGGCTACACCTTC.

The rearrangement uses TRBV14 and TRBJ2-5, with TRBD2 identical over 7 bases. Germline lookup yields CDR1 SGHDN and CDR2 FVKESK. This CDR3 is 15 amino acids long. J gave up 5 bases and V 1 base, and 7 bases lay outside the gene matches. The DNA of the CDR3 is TGTGCCAGCAGCCAAGGGGGGGGTTTGACGGAGACCCAGTACTTC. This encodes CASSQGGGLTETQYF.

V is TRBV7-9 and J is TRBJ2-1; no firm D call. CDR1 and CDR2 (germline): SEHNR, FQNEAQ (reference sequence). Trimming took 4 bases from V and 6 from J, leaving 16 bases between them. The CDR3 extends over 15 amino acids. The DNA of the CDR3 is TGTGCCAGCAGCTCCATCCGCGGATACATCAATGAGCAGTTCTTC. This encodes CASSSIRGYINEQFF. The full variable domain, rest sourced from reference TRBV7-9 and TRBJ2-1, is DTGVSQNPRHKITKRGQNVTFRCDPISEHNRLYWYRQTLGQGPEFLTYFQNEAQLEKSRLLSDRFSAERPKGSFSTLEIQRTEQGDSAMYLCASSSIRGYINEQFFGPGTRLTVL.